This T cell receptor (beta chain) was identified in a study of T cells in Graves' hyperthyroidism and ophthalmopathy. In its sample, this clonotype was seen a few times. The antigen is not known. One end of the junction is discordant with germline, which a read error may explain. Exclusions: uncontrolled infection, other autoimmune disease, pregnancy, lactation. Amplification of TCR beta CDR3 regions used RNA as the template. The primer set for the first-round RT-PCR of the TCR CDR3 was HTBI. TCRdb redid the calling of the multiplex PCR reads with MiXCR, one entry per CDR3 protein. The table shows roughly 700,000 distinct CDR3 sequences, with about 35% occurring only once. CDR1 and CDR2 from the germline V gene are KGHDR and SFDVKD. The CDR3 contains 15 residues. General study findings and limits: Most expanded thyroid clonotypes above 0.001 also appeared in blood. Ophthalmopathy prediction by the model preceded onset by a median roughly 6 months.

The rearrangement links TRBV24-1 to TRBJ2-7; D call uncertain. The sequenced sample was blood. The source of this sequence is a woman in her thirties or forties with Graves' hyperthyroidism. The CDR3 loop is CASSRTWLTTYEQYF. The CDR3 nucleotides read TGTGCCAGCAGTCGTACTTGGCTGACAACGTACGAGCAGTACTTC.